This T cell receptor (beta chain) was retrieved from a study of cytomegalovirus exposure and HLA in healthy donors. V lost 6 bases, J lost 2 bases, and 14 bases lay in between. The germline gives CDR1 SGHTA, CDR2 FQGTGA. This CDR3 has 16 residues. In the PCR, 60 Vbeta and 13 Jbeta primers were used. The assay was immunoSEQ multiplex PCR, and TCRdb's table has in-frame clones only and misses some. This sample contains about 150,000 clones. Material: PBMCs. This sequence joins TRBV7-3 and TRBJ2-6, with D perhaps matching TRBD2 (6 bases). This clonotype was sampled from a woman in her forties or fifties in good health and CMV-seronegative. For the CDR3, the DNA is TGTGCCAGCAGTAGCGGCTATGGGGCTGGGGCCAACGTCCTGACTTTC. It codes for CASSSGYGAGANVLTF.